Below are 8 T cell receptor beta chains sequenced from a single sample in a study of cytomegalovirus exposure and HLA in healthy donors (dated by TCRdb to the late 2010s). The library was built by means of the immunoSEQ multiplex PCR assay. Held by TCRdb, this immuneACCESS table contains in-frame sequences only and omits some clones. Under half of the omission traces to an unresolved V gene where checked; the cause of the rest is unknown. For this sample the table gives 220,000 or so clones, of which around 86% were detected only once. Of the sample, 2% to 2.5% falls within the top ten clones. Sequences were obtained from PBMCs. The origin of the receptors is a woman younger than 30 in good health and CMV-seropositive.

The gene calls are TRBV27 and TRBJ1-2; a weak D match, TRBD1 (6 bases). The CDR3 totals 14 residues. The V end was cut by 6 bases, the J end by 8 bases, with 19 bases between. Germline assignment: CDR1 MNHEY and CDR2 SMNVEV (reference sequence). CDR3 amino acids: CASRPTGGAGGYTF. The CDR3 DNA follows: TGTGCCAGCAGACCTACGGGGGGCGCAGGGGGCTACACCTTC.

CDR3 nucleotides: TGCAGCGTGCTAGCGGGGGCCACAGATACGCAGTATTTT. It specifies CSVLAGATDTQYF. The rearrangement joins TRBV29-1 to TRBJ2-3, with TRBD2 identical over 10 bases. The CDR3 has 13 amino acids. The germline V gene has CDR1 SQVTM and CDR2 ANQGSEA. V shed 6 bases and J 2 bases; nucleotides not matched to a gene: 2.

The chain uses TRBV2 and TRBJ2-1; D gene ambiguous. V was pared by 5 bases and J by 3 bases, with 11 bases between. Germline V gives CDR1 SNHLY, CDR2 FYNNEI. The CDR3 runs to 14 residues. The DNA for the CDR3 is TGTGCCAGCAGTCGGTCCTTCATCTACAATGAGCAGTTCTTC. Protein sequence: CASSRSFIYNEQFF.

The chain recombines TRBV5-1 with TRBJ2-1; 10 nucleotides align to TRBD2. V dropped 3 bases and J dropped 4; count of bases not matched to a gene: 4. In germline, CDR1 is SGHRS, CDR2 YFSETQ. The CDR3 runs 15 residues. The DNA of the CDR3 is TGCGCCAGCAGCTATACTAGCGGGATGTACAATGAGCAGTTCTTC. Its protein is CASSYTSGMYNEQFF.

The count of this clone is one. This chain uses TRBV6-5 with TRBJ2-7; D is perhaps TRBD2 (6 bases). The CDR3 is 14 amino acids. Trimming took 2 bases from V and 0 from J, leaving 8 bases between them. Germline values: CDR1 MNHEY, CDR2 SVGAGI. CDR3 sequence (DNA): TGTGCCAGCAGTTACGGGAGGTTCTCCTACGAGCAGTACTTC. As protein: CASSYGRFSYEQYF.

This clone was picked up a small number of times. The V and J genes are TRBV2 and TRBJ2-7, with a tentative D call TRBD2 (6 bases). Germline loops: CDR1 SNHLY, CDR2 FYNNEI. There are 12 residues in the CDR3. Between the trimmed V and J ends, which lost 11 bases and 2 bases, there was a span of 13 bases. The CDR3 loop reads CASKEGPYEQYF. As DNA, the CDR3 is TGTGCCTCCAAGGAGGGTCCCTACGAGCAGTACTTC.

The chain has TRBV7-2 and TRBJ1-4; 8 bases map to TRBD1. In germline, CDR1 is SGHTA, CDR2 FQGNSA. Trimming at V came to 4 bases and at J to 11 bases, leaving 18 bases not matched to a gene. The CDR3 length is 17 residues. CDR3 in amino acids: CASSSQGGGTGGIKLFF. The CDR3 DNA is TGTGCCAGCAGCTCGCAAGGGGGGGGGACAGGCGGGATTAAACTGTTTTTT.

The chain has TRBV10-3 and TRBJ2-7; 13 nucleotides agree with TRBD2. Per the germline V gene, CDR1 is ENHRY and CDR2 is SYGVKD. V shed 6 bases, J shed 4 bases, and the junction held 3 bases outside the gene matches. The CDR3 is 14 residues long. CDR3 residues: CAIRRTSGRYEQYF. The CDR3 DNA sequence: TGTGCCATCAGGCGGACTAGCGGGAGATACGAGCAGTACTTC.